This T cell receptor beta chain was observed in a study of OX40 agonist ivuxolimab in advanced cancers. Study-wide results and limits: Some nonresponders likewise displayed low normalized T-cell clonal expansion. Both CD4+ and CD8+ T cell populations in blood had undergone clonal expansion by week 6 at 0.1 to 3.0 mg/kg.

Measured with immunoSEQ multiplex PCR; TCRdb has only the in-frame clones, and not every one. The profile shows 85,000 to 100,000 clones, approximately 94% of them singletons. As for this clone: Its antigen is not known.

Germline CDR1 reads SGHDT; CDR2 reads YYEEEE. The V and J ends lost 0 bases and 0 bases, in that order; junction bases with no gene match: 5. This CDR3 is 16 amino acids long. The material sequenced was CD4+ or CD8+ T cells sorted from blood, taken in a trial of the OX40 agonist ivuxolimab. The chain recombines TRBV5-6 with TRBJ1-1; 7 nucleotides align to TRBD1. The source of this sequence is an adult with an advanced solid tumor such as melanoma, head and neck, liver or kidney cancer. CDR3 in DNA: TGTGCCAGCAGCTTGGTTGGGGACAGCCTGAACACTGAAGCTTTCTTT. It yields the protein CASSLVGDSLNTEAFF.